The subject of this entry is one TCR beta chain. The entry originates in a study of blood T cell repertoires in COVID-19. Study summary: The origin of the acute and convalescent COVID-19 samples was the United States, Italy and Spain. T cells, B-cell-depleted T cells, or PBMCs supplied cDNA or gDNA.

CDR1 and CDR2 from the germline V gene are KGHSH and LQKENI. The J segment lost 4 bases and the V segment lost 5 bases, leaving 5 bases of the junction unmatched. The CDR3 spans 14 residues. As originally analysed: Estimation of nucleated cell counts relied on the amplification of reference gene primers. Some clones are missing from TCRdb's copy, which holds only in-frame ones; the method was immunoSEQ multiplex PCR. That table supplies the V and J calls and clone size; D and trimming were determined from the DNA. Among about 170,000 clones listed, approximately 90% were seen once. This chain joins TRBV18 and TRBJ1-5; 7 positions match TRBD1. The specimen was peripheral blood. The origin of this receptor is a man aged 45 to 65 who had recovered from COVID-19. CDR3 residues: CASSWDRMNQPQHF. DNA of the CDR3: TGTGCCAGCTCATGGGACAGAATGAATCAGCCCCAGCATTTT.